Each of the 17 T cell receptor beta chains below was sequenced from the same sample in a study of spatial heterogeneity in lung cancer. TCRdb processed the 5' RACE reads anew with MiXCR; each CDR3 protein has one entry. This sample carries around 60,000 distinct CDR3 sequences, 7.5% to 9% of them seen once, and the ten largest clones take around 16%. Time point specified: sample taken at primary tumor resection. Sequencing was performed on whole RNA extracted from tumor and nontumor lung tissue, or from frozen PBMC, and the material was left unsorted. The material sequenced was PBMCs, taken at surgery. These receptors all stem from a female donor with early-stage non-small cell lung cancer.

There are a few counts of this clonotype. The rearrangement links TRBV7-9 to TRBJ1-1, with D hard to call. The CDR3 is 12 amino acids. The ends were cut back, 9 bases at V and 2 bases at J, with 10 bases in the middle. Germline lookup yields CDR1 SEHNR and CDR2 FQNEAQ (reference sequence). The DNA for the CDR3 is TGTGCCAGACAGACTCCTAACACTGAAGCTTTCTTT. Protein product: CARQTPNTEAFF.

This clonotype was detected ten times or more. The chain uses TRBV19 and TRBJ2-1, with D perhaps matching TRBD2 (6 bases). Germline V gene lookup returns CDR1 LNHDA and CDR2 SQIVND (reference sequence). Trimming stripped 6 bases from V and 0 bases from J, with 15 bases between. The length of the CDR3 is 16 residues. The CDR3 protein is CASRRDFSSSYNEQFF. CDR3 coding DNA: TGTGCCAGTAGAAGGGACTTCTCGAGCTCCTACAATGAGCAGTTCTTC.

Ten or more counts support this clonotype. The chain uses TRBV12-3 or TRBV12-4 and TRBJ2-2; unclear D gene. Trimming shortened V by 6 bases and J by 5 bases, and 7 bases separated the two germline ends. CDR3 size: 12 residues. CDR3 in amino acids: CASRDSTGELFF. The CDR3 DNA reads TGTGCCAGCAGGGATTCGACCGGGGAGCTGTTTTTT.

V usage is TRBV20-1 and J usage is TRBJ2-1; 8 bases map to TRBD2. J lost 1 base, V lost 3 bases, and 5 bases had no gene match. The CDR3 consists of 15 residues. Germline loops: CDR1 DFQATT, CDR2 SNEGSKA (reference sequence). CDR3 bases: TGCAGTGCTAGCCCCCGACTAGCGTCCTACAATGAGCAGTTCTTC. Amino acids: CSASPRLASYNEQFF.

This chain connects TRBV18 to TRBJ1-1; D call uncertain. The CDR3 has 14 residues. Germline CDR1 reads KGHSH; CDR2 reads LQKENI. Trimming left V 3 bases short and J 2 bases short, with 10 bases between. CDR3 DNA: TGTGCCAGCTCACCGGACGGAGTTAACACTGAAGCTTTCTTT. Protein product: CASSPDGVNTEAFF.

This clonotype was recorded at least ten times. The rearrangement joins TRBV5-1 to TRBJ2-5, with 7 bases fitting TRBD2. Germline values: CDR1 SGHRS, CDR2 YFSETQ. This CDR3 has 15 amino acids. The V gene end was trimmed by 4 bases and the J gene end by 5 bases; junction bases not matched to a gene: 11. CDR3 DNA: TGCGCCAGCAGCCCCTCCGGGAGGAGGGACGAGACCCAGTACTTC. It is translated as CASSPSGRRDETQYF.

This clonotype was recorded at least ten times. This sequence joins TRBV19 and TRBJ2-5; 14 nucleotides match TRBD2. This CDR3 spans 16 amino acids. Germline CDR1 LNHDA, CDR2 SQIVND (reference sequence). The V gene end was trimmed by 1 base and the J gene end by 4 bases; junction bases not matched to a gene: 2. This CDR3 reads CASSIGLAGGGETQYF. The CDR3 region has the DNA TGTGCCAGTAGTATAGGACTAGCGGGAGGGGGAGAGACCCAGTACTTC.

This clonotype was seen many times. The CDR3 region is CSARDSPGGGETQYF. The DNA for the CDR3 is TGCAGTGCTAGAGACAGCCCAGGCGGGGGAGAGACCCAGTACTTC. V is TRBV20-1 and J is TRBJ2-5; 7 bases align to TRBD2. Trimming at V came to 0 bases and at J to 4 bases, leaving 8 bases not matched to a gene. This CDR3 contains 15 residues. Per the germline V gene, CDR1 is DFQATT and CDR2 is SNEGSKA (reference sequence).

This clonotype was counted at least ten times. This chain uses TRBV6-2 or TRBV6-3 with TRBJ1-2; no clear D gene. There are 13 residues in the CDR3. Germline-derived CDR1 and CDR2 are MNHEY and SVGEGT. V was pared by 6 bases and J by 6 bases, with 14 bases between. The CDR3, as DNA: TGTGCCAGCAGGGGCGCCTCCCTAGATGGCTACACCTTC. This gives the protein CASRGASLDGYTF.

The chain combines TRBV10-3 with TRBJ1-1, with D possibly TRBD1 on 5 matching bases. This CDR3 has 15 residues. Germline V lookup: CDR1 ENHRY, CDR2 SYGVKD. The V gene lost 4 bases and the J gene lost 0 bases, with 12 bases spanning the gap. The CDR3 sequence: CAISVGVSMNTEAFF. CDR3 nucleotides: TGTGCCATCAGTGTAGGGGTGAGCATGAACACTGAAGCTTTCTTT.

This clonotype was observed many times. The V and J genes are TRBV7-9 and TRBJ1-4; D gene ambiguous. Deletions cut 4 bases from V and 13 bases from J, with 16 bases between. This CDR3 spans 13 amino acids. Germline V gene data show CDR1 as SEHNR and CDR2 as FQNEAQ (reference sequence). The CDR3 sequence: CASSSLSVEALFF. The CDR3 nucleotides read TGTGCCAGCAGCTCTTTATCGGTAGAGGCACTGTTTTTT.

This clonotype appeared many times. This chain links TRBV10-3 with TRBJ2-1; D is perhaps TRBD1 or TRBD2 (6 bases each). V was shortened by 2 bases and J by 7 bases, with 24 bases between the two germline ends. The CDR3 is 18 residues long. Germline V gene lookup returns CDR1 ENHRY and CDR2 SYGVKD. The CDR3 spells CAISETPRTASGDNEQFF. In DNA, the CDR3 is TGTGCCATCAGTGAGACGCCCCGGACAGCTTCGGGGGATAATGAGCAGTTCTTC.

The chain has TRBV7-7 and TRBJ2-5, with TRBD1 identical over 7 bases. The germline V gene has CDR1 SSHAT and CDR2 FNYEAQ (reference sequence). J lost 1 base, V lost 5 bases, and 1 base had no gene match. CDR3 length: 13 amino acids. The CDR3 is CASSRDSQETQYF. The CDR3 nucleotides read TGTGCCAGCAGCAGGGACAGCCAAGAGACCCAGTACTTC. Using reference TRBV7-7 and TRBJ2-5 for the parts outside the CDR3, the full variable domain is GAGVSQSPRYKVTKRGQDVTLRCDPISSHATLYWYQQALGQGPEFLTYFNYEAQPDKSGLPSDRFSAERPEGSISTLTIQRTEQRDSAMYRCASSRDSQETQYFGPGTRLLVL.

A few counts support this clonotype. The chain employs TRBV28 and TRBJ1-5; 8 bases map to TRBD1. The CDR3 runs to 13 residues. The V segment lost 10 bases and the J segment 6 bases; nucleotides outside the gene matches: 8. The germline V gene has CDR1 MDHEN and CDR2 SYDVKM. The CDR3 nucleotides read TGTGCCACCATCGGACAGGGAGGTCAGCCCCAGCATTTT. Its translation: CATIGQGGQPQHF.

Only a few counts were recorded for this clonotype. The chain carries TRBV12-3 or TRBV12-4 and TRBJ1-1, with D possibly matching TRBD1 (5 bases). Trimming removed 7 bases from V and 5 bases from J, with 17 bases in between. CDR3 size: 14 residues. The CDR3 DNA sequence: TGTGCCAGCAAACAGGACGGTCTTCTAACTGAAGCTTTCTTT. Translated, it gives CASKQDGLLTEAFF.

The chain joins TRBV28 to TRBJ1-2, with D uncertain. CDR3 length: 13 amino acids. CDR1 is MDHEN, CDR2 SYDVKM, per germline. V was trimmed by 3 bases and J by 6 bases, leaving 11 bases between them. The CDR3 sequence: CASSFSVVDGYTF. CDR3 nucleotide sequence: TGTGCCAGCAGTTTCTCAGTAGTTGATGGCTACACCTTC.

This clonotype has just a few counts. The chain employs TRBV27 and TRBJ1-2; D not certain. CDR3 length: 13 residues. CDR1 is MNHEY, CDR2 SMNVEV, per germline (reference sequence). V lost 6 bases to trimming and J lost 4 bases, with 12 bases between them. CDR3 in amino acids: CASRSTAGYGYTF. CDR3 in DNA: TGTGCCAGCAGATCCACGGCCGGCTATGGCTACACCTTC.